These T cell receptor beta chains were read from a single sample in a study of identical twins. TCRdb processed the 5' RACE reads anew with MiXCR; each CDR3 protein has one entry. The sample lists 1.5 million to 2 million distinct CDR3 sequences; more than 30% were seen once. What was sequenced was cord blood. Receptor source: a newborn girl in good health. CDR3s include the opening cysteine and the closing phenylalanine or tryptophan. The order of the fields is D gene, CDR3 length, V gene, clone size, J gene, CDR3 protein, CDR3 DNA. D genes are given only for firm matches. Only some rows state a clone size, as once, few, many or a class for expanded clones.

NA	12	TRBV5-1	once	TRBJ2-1	CASTDAKPEQFF	TGCGCCAGCACCGACGCAAAGCCCGAGCAGTTCTTC
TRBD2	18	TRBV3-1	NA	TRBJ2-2	CASSPNVLAGGSTGELFF	TGTGCCAGCAGCCCCAACGTTCTAGCGGGGGGGAGCACCGGGGAGCTGTTTTTT
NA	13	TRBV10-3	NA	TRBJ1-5	CAISDSYNQPQHF	TGTGCCATCAGTGACAGTTACAATCAGCCCCAGCATTTT
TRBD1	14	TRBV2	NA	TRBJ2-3	CASDPGQGTDTQYF	TGTGCCAGCGACCCGGGACAGGGCACAGATACGCAGTATTTT
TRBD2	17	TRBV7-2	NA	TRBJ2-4	CASSLALAGGSKNIQYF	TGTGCCAGCAGCTTAGCGCTAGCGGGAGGGTCCAAAAACATTCAGTACTTC
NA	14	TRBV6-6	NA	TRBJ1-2	CANSKPGLAYGYTF	TGTGCCAACAGTAAGCCGGGCCTAGCCTATGGCTACACCTTC
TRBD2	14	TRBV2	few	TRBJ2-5	CASLQAGVWETQYF	TGTGCCAGCCTTCAAGCGGGAGTTTGGGAGACCCAGTACTTC
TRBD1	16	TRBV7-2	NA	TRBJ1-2	CASSDRIGTGVYGYTF	TGTGCCAGCAGCGACCGCATCGGGACAGGGGTCTATGGCTACACCTTC
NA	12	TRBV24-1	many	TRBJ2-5	CATSDIQETQYF	TGTGCCACCAGTGATATTCAAGAGACCCAGTACTTC
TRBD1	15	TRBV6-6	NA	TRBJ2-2	CASRDNRGSTGELFF	TGTGCCAGCAGGGACAACAGGGGTAGCACCGGGGAGCTGTTTTTT
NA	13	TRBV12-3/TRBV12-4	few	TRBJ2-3	CASSLALEDTQYF	TGTGCCAGCAGTTTAGCGCTTGAAGATACGCAGTATTTT
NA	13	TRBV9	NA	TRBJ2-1	CASSVGGAGEQFF	TGTGCCAGCAGCGTAGGGGGGGCAGGTGAGCAGTTCTTC
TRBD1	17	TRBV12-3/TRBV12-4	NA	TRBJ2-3	CASSYRGFTISADTQYF	TGTGCCAGCAGTTACAGGGGGTTCACTATTAGCGCAGATACGCAGTATTTT
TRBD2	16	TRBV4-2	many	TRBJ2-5	CASSHERTRGQETQYF	TGTGCCAGCAGCCACGAAAGGACTAGAGGCCAAGAGACCCAGTACTTC
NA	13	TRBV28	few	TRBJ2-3	CASSRLQGNTQYF	TGTGCCAGCAGCCGACTACAGGGCAATACGCAGTATTTT
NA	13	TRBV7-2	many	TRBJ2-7	CASGAFTAYEQYF	TGTGCCAGCGGTGCCTTTACTGCCTACGAGCAGTACTTC
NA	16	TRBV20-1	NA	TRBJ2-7	CSARDPGLLSYNEQYF	TGCAGTGCTAGAGATCCTGGACTCCTCTCCTACAATGAGCAGTACTTC
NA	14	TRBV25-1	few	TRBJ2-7	CASSAKGQGYEQYF	TGTGCCAGCAGTGCCAAAGGGCAGGGATACGAGCAGTACTTC
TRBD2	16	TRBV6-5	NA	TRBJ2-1	CAGSHQTSGGDNEQFF	TGTGCCGGCAGTCACCAGACTAGCGGGGGTGACAATGAGCAGTTCTTC
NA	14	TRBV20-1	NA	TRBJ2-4	CSARLGGGKNIQYF	TGCAGTGCTAGATTGGGGGGTGGCAAAAACATTCAGTACTTC
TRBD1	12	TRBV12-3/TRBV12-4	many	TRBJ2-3	CASSPTGDTQYF	TGTGCCAGCAGCCCGACAGGGGATACGCAGTATTTT
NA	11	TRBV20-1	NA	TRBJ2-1	CSARDGLRQFF	TGCAGTGCTAGAGACGGACTGCGGCAGTTCTTC
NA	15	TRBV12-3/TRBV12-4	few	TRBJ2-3	CASSRRGGRTDTQYF	TGTGCCAGCAGCCGGAGGGGAGGACGCACAGATACGCAGTATTTT
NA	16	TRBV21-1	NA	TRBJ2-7	CASSKVPETSTYEQYF	TGTGCCAGCAGCAAGGTCCCTGAGACTAGCACCTACGAGCAGTACTTC
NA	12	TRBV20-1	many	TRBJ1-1	CSARGGGTEAFF	TGCAGTGCTAGAGGGGGAGGCACTGAAGCTTTCTTT
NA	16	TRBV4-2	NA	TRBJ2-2	CASSQDGWFTGGELFF	TGTGCCAGCAGCCAAGATGGGTGGTTCACAGGCGGGGAGCTGTTTTTT
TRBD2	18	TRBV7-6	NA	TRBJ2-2	CASSFKKRESSNTGELFF	TGTGCCAGCAGCTTTAAGAAGCGGGAGAGCTCTAACACCGGGGAGCTGTTTTTT
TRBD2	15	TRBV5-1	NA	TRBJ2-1	CASSLVGLVIDEQFF	TGCGCCAGCAGCTTGGTCGGACTAGTCATCGATGAGCAGTTCTTC
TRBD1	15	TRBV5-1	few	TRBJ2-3	CASSLKDRGTDTQYF	TGCGCCAGCAGCTTGAAAGACAGGGGGACAGATACGCAGTATTTT
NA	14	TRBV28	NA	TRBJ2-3	CASRIGGRTDTQYF	TGTGCCAGCAGAATAGGTGGGAGAACAGATACGCAGTATTTT
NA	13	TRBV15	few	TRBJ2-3	CATSSGGTDTQYF	TGTGCCACCAGCTCCGGGGGTACAGATACGCAGTATTTT
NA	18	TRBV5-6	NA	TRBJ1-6	CASSSAMGRGSYNSPLHF	TGTGCCAGCAGCTCGGCAATGGGACGAGGCTCCTATAATTCACCCCTCCACTTT
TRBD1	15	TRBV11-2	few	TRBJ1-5	CASSLDRFSNQPQHF	TGTGCCAGCAGCCTGGACAGGTTTAGCAATCAGCCCCAGCATTTT
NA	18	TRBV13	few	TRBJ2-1	CASSLVAETPSSYNEQFF	TGTGCCAGCAGCTTAGTAGCAGAGACCCCGAGCTCCTACAATGAGCAGTTCTTC
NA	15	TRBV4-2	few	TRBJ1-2	CASSQEGGRLYGYTF	TGTGCCAGCAGCCAAGAGGGGGGGCGGCTGTATGGCTACACCTTC
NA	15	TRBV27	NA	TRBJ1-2	CASSLRGAISYGYTF	TGTGCCAGCAGTTTACGGGGTGCCATATCATATGGCTACACCTTC
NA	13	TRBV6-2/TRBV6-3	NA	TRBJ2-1	CASSYSEGGEQFF	TGTGCCAGCAGTTACTCGGAAGGGGGTGAGCAGTTCTTC
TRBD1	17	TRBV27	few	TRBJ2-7	CASSSPMRGPFWYEQYF	TGTGCCAGCAGTTCCCCCATGAGGGGGCCCTTTTGGTACGAGCAGTACTTC
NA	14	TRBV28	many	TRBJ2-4	CASSLTIAKNIQYF	TGTGCCAGCAGTTTGACAATAGCCAAAAACATTCAGTACTTC
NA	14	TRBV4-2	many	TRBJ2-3	CASSQERITDTQYF	TGTGCCAGCAGCCAAGAACGCATCACAGATACGCAGTATTTT
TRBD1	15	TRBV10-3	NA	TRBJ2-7	CAISGLGDSSYEQYF	TGTGCCATCAGTGGCTTGGGGGACAGCTCCTACGAGCAGTACTTC
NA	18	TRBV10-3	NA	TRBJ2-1	CAINPGQGGLAAYNEQFF	TGTGCCATCAACCCGGGACAGGGCGGACTAGCGGCCTACAATGAGCAGTTCTTC
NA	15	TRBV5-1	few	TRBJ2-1	CASSLYVGTYDEQFF	TGCGCCAGCAGCCTATACGTTGGGACTTATGATGAGCAGTTCTTC
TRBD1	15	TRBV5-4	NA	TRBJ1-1	CASSLGGQGDTEAFF	TGTGCCAGCAGCTTGGGGGGACAGGGAGACACTGAAGCTTTCTTT
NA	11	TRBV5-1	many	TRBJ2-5	CASSTGETQYF	TGTGCCAGCAGTACCGGCGAGACCCAGTACTTC
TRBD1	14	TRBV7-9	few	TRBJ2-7	CASRPRTGEGEQYF	TGTGCCAGCAGACCTAGGACAGGAGAAGGCGAGCAGTACTTC
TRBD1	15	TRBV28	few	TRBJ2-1	CASSRAKTRQGALFF	TGTGCCAGCAGCCGAGCAAAAACTAGACAGGGGGCTCTGTTCTTC
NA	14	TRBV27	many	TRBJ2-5	CASSLLGAQETQYF	TGCGCCAGCAGCTTGTTGGGGGCCCAAGAGACCCAGTACTTC
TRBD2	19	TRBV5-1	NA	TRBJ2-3	CASSLEGLAGGHRTDTQYF	TGCGCCAGCAGCTTGGAGGGACTAGCGGGGGGGCATCGCACGGATACGCAGTATTTT